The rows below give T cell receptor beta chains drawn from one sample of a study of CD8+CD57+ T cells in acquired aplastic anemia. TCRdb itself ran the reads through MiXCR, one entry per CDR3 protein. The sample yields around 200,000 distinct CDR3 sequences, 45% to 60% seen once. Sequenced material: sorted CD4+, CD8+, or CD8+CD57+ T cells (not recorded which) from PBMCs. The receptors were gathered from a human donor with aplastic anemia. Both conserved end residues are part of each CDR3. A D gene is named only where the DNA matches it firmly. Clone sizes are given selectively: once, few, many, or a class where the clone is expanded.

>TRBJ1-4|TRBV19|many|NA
CATTSGTRNEKLFF
TGTGCCACTACAAGTGGGACGCGTAATGAAAAACTGTTTTTT
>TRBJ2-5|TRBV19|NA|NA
CASSIDWGARETQYF
TGTGCCAGTAGTATAGATTGGGGGGCCAGAGAGACCCAGTACTTC
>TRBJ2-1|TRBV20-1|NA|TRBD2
CSALAGGPISNEQFF
TGCAGTGCTCTGGCGGGAGGGCCCATTAGCAATGAGCAGTTCTTC
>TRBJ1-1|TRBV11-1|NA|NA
CASSSDRRNTEAFF
TGTGCCAGCAGCTCCGACAGGCGGAACACTGAAGCTTTCTTT
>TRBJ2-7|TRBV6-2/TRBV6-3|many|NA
CASSQKRDSLSGGYEQYF
TGTGCCAGCAGTCAGAAACGGGACAGCTTAAGCGGGGGCTACGAGCAGTACTTC
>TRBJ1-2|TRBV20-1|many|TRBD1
CSARAGGATGGYTF
TGCAGTGCTAGGGCAGGGGGCGCGACAGGTGGCTACACCTTC
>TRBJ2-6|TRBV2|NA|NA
CASSDGAKGANVLTF
TGTGCCAGCAGTGATGGGGCGAAGGGGGCCAACGTCCTGACTTTC
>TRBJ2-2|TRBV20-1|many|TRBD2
CSARDPLAGTGELFF
TGCAGTGCTAGAGATCCCCTAGCGGGCACCGGGGAGCTGTTTTTT
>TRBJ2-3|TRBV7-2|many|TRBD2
CASSFRTSGITDTQYF
TGTGCCAGCAGTTTTAGGACTAGCGGAATCACAGATACGCAGTATTTT
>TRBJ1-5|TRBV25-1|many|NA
CATPGGNGNQPQHF
TGTGCCACCCCCGGGGGGAATGGCAATCAGCCCCAGCATTTT
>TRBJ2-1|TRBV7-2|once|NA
CASSPSRNEQFF
TGTGCCAGCAGCCCCAGTCGGAATGAGCAGTTCTTC
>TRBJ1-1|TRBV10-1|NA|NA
CASSEGGASNTEAFF
TGCGCCAGCAGTGAGGGAGGCGCCTCGAACACTGAAGCTTTCTTT
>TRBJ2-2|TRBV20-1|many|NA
CSATALATGELFF
TGCAGTGCTACAGCTTTAGCCACCGGGGAGCTGTTTTTT
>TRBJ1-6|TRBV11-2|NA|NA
CASSPMDGSSYNSPLHF
TGTGCCAGCAGCCCGATGGACGGTAGCTCCTATAATTCACCCCTCCACTTT
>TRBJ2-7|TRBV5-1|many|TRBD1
CASSYGQGFYEQYF
TGCGCCAGCAGCTATGGACAGGGGTTTTACGAGCAGTACTTC